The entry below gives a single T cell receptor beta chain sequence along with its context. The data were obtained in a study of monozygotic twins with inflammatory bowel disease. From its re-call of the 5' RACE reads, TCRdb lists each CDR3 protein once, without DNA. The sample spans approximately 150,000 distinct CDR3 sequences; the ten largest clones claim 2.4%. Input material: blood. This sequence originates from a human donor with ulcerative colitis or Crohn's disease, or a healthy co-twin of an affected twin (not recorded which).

This CDR3 reads CASSQVVGTAGNTIYF. The V and J genes are TRBV4-3 and TRBJ1-3. CDR3 size: 16 residues. Germline V CDR1 and CDR2: LGHNA, YSLEER.